The clone carrying this T cell receptor (beta chain) occurred a few times. The antigen remains undetermined. This sample was taken from a study of human T cells and chemical hapten exposure. Study observations and caveats: Among expanded TCRs, significantly more large CDR3 similarity clusters formed than among controls.

Time point indicated: patch test 1, 2 weeks after DPC sensitization. Indicated treatment: therapeutic diphenylcyclopropenone sensitization with weekly scalp DPC. Each CDR3 protein is one row after TCRdb ran MiXCR on the RACE reads. The profile covers over 75,000 distinct CDR3 sequences, with approximately 8% appearing a single time and roughly 1.6% taken by the ten largest. The clonotype comes from a woman in her twenties or thirties with alopecia areata. Some clones in this sample may be carry-over from other donors' samples. The sample was whole blood, taken in connection with sensitization to the hapten diphenylcyclopropenone (DPC).

CDR3 amino acids: CSARLGQQNTEAFF. The CDR3 bases are TGCAGTGCTAGATTAGGACAGCAAAACACTGAAGCTTTCTTT. J is TRBJ1-1 and V is TRBV20-1; TRBD1 is a possible D gene (6 bases). The CDR3 has 14 residues. The V end was cut by 2 bases, the J end by 2 bases, with 12 bases between. CDR1 is DFQATT and CDR2 is SNEGSKA in the germline V gene (reference sequence).